The source of this T cell receptor beta chain is a study of response to subunit inactivated influenza vaccine. General study findings and limits: Authors suggested that a seasonal influenza vaccination recruits few new T cells each time.

This clonotype has a handful of counts. Its matching antigen is unknown. TCRdb re-derived calls from the RT-PCR reads in MiXCR, one entry per CDR3 protein. The sample shows about 800,000 distinct CDR3 sequences, around 20% of them seen only once. Germline CDR1 and CDR2: MDHEN and SYDVKM. The CDR3 is 13 amino acids. V was trimmed by 8 bases and J by 4 bases, leaving 14 bases between them. The sequence came from a man in his fifties who received an inactivated influenza vaccine. This chain joins TRBV28 and TRBJ1-2; maybe TRBD1 (5 bases). The sequences come from PBMCs from blood, collected approximately 5 days after vaccination. CDR3 region: CASAVGQLYGYTF. The CDR3 DNA is TGTGCCAGCGCTGTGGGGCAACTCTATGGCTACACCTTC.